This TCR beta chain is from a study of cytomegalovirus exposure and HLA in healthy donors (dated by TCRdb to the late 2010s). Describing the broader study: A later analysis indicated that the 120 validation repertoires were generated on the platform also employed for the 600 to 750 repertoires of the first cohort. The study was designed to test whether signatures of past pathogen exposure could be identified by cataloging public T cell receptors. Besides the first cohort of approximately 670 subjects, a separate validation cohort made up of 95 to 150 different subjects was used. High-throughput TCR immunosequencing, statistical association of individual TCRs with disease status, and machine learning were combined to predict cytomegalovirus infection status. Broader findings and caveats from the paper: The validation cohort had no HLA typing available for a later analysis, so co-occurrence within that cohort was assessed over all 130 or so repertoires. The classifier was reported to diagnose cytomegalovirus status with high specificity and sensitivity in both the original cohort and the validation cohort. It was suggested by the authors that the approach could potentially be generalized to other disease states and immunological phenotypes. In a later analysis, TCRs clustered in the first cohort were found to also tend to co-occur in the 120 or so validation repertoires, with approximately 95% of cluster scores above 0. The study gave a list of 150 to 200 TCR beta chains associated with cytomegalovirus. In vitro tests confirmed that a few of the cytomegalovirus-associated TCR beta chains recognize cytomegalovirus antigens. While some public TCRs were present in many individuals, most TCR sequences turned up only very rarely across donors.

Reading from cysteine to phenylalanine, the CDR3 counts 19 amino acids. The entry retains the CDR3 DNA only, 57 bases that are in frame from base 1. The germline ends are 19 bases apart after V is trimmed by 1 base and J by 0 bases. The germline V gene specifies SGHAT as CDR1 and FQNNGV as CDR2. Donors formed part of the validation cohort, which comprised about 120 subjects and was distinct from the first cohort of fewer than 750 subjects. Ten or more counts support this clone. Its specific antigen is unknown. No base quality values were provided; no much bigger clone lies one nucleotide off. Receptor libraries were prepared by the immunoSEQ multiplex PCR assay. On the study's bioinformatics: To diagnose cytomegalovirus status from the catalog of TCR beta chain sequences, a statistical classification framework was built. TCRdb mirrors the immuneACCESS table, restricted to in-frame sequences. Some clones are absent from its copies; in checked studies, under half trace to an unresolved V gene, and the reason for the others is unknown. V and J calls and clone size are copied from that table; D and trimming were computed from the DNA. The sample table contains about 200,000 clones; only one count was recorded for around 84% of them. The ten largest make up 13% of the sample.

This TCR came from a woman in her 30s in good health and CMV-seropositive. This receptor chain uses TRBV11-2 and TRBJ1-5; the D gene is unclear. The material sequenced was PBMCs. The nucleotide sequence is given as TGTGCCAGCAGCTTAGGGGATTCTAGCAGGTTTAGTAGCAATCAGCCCCAGCATTTT. Translated, it gives CASSLGDSSRFSSNQPQHF.